These T cell receptor beta chains were read from a single sample in a study of T cell changes during pregnancy in multiple sclerosis. TCRdb's table, derived via immunoSEQ multiplex PCR, lists solely in-frame clones and lacks some. Of tens of thousands of clones in the sample, about 92% are singletons; the top ten hold 2% to 2.5%. The source was peripheral blood, collected in the second trimester of pregnancy. These receptors were obtained from a female donor in good health, enrolled as a control in a pregnancy study. CDR3s include the opening cysteine and the closing phenylalanine or tryptophan. D genes are given only for firm matches. Rows give clone size only sometimes, using once, few, many, or a class for an expanded clone.

size,D,J,V,DNA,CDR3
NA,NA,TRBJ1-1,TRBV5-6,TGTGCCAGCAGCTTGTCTTCCGGGTGGGCTTTCTTT,CASSLSSGWAFF
once,TRBD1,TRBJ2-5,TRBV5-1,TGCGCCAGCAGCTTTGACCGGGACAGGCAAGAGACCCAGTACTTC,CASSFDRDRQETQYF
NA,NA,TRBJ1-2,TRBV7-9,TGTGCCAGCAGCTTAATTGGACAAGATGGCTACACCTTC,CASSLIGQDGYTF
NA,TRBD2,TRBJ2-5,TRBV11-2,TGTGCCAGCAGCTCGGGGGCGGGGGGGGAGACCCAGTACTTC,CASSSGAGGETQYF
NA,TRBD2,TRBJ2-1,TRBV27,TGTGCCAGCAGTTTTTATAGCGGGGGGGCCTACAATGAGCAGTTCTTC,CASSFYSGGAYNEQFF
NA,NA,TRBJ2-7,TRBV7-8,TGTGCCAGCAGCCCTTTACAGGGTAAATCCCCCTACGAGCAGTACTTC,CASSPLQGKSPYEQYF
NA,NA,TRBJ2-1,TRBV4-1,TGCGCCAGCAGCCAAGACAGGGGTTACAATGAGCAGTTCTTC,CASSQDRGYNEQFF
NA,NA,TRBJ2-7,TRBV7-9,TGTGCCAGCAGACCAGATAGGGGCCAAGCCTACGAGCAGTACTTC,CASRPDRGQAYEQYF
NA,TRBD1,TRBJ1-4,TRBV5-5,TGTGCCAGCAGCCCGGACAGGGGAGGGCGAAAACTGTTTTTT,CASSPDRGGRKLFF
NA,NA,TRBJ2-7,TRBV9,TGTGCCAGCAGCCCCTCCAACGCGGAGGACGAGCAGTACTTC,CASSPSNAEDEQYF
NA,NA,TRBJ1-5,TRBV12-5,TGTGCTAGTGGCACAGGGACTCAGCCCCAGCATTTT,CASGTGTQPQHF
NA,NA,TRBJ1-5,TRBV7-8,TGTGCCAGCAGCCGGGGGGCAGGGAATCAGCCCCAGCATTTT,CASSRGAGNQPQHF
NA,TRBD1,TRBJ1-4,TRBV9,TGTGCCAGCAGGGCCGGGACAGGGGACGAAAAACTGTTTTTT,CASRAGTGDEKLFF
once,TRBD2,TRBJ2-7,TRBV4-3,TGCGCCAGCAGCCAAGGTAGCGGGAGCTACGAGCAGTACTTC,CASSQGSGSYEQYF
NA,NA,TRBJ2-7,TRBV6-5,TGTGCCAGCAGGGAGGGGGGGTCCTACGAGCAGTACTTC,CASREGGSYEQYF
NA,NA,TRBJ2-1,TRBV5-1,TGCGCCAGCAGCTGGGACTTTTCCCTCTCCTACAATGAGCAGTTCTTC,CASSWDFSLSYNEQFF
NA,TRBD1,TRBJ1-2,TRBV27,TGTGCCAGCAGTTTGGGACAGGGACTCTATGGCTACACCTTC,CASSLGQGLYGYTF
NA,NA,TRBJ2-5,TRBV5-1,TGCGCCAGCAGCCCGGGACTCCAAGAGACCCAGTACTTC,CASSPGLQETQYF
NA,TRBD1,TRBJ1-6,TRBV7-8,TGTGCCAGCAGCCCTCGGGACAGGGGAAATTCACCCCTCCACTTT,CASSPRDRGNSPLHF
NA,NA,TRBJ2-3,TRBV5-1,TGCGCCAGCGCCGGAAGGGGACACACAGATACGCAGTATTTT,CASAGRGHTDTQYF
once,NA,TRBJ1-5,TRBV5-5,TGTGCCAGCAGCTTGGCCGGGGCTGGGGGGACCCAGCATTTT,CASSLAGAGGTQHF
NA,TRBD2,TRBJ2-5,TRBV5-1,TGCGCCACCGGGAGTGGCGGGGGGGGTCAAGAGACCCAGTACTTC,CATGSGGGGQETQYF
NA,NA,TRBJ1-5,TRBV5-1,TGCGCCAGCAGCTTGGGCGACAGTCCCAATCAGCCCCAGCATTTT,CASSLGDSPNQPQHF
NA,TRBD2,TRBJ2-1,TRBV6-5,TGTGCCAGCAGTTACTCGGCGACTAGCGGACACAATGAGCAGTTCTTC,CASSYSATSGHNEQFF
NA,TRBD1,TRBJ2-3,TRBV9,TGTGCCAGCAGCGTAGCTACGGGACAGATTACAGATACGCAGTATTTT,CASSVATGQITDTQYF
NA,NA,TRBJ2-5,TRBV7-9,TGTGCCAGCAGCTTAGAACAGCTGCAGACCCAGTACTTC,CASSLEQLQTQYF
NA,TRBD1,TRBJ1-5,TRBV30,TGTGCCTGGAGCCGACAGGGCCGGAATCAGCCCCAGCATTTT,CAWSRQGRNQPQHF
NA,TRBD1,TRBJ2-2,TRBV30,TGTGCCTGGAGTGTACAGGGGACCGGGGAGCTGTTTTTT,CAWSVQGTGELFF
NA,NA,TRBJ1-2,TRBV28,TGTGCCAGCAGGGAGGGGAGGGCAGACCCATTCTATGGCTACACCTTC,CASREGRADPFYGYTF
NA,NA,TRBJ2-7,TRBV14,TGTGCCAGCAGCCAAGTGGCGGCCTCCTACGAGCAGTACTTC,CASSQVAASYEQYF
NA,NA,TRBJ2-3,TRBV9,TGTGCCAGCAGCCCACGACTAGTGGATACGCAGTATTTT,CASSPRLVDTQYF
NA,NA,TRBJ1-6,TRBV7-8,TGTGCCAGCAGCTTCGGTGGAGGGAGCTCCTATAATTCACCCCTCCACTTT,CASSFGGGSSYNSPLHF
NA,NA,TRBJ2-3,TRBV4-3,TGCGCCAGCAGCCAAGCCCCCTGGGGACATAGCACAGATACGCAGTATTTT,CASSQAPWGHSTDTQYF
NA,NA,TRBJ2-4,TRBV18,TGTGCCAGCTCACCCACCACTGACATTCAGTACTTC,CASSPTTDIQYF
NA,TRBD2,TRBJ2-1,TRBV15,TGTGCCACCAGCAGTCAGGGGGCTAGCGGGGGGCGGGTCAATGAGCAGTTCTTC,CATSSQGASGGRVNEQFF
NA,TRBD2,TRBJ2-2,TRBV9,TGTGCCAGCAGCGTTGAAGCGGGGGGGAGGACCGGGGAGCTGTTTTTT,CASSVEAGGRTGELFF
NA,NA,TRBJ1-1,TRBV7-2,TGTGCCAGCAGCAGCTACATGCGACAGGAGAACACTGAAGCTTTCTTT,CASSSYMRQENTEAFF
NA,TRBD1,TRBJ2-7,TRBV29-1,TGCAGCGTTGATGGGACAGGGCCCAACGAGCAGTACTTC,CSVDGTGPNEQYF
NA,NA,TRBJ1-3,TRBV18,TGTGCCAGCTCACCAGTGGCAGGATCTGGAAACACCATATATTTT,CASSPVAGSGNTIYF
NA,TRBD2,TRBJ2-5,TRBV4-3,TGCGCCAGCAGCCAAGGAACTAGCGGGGGGCGGGAGACCCAGTACTTC,CASSQGTSGGRETQYF
NA,TRBD2,TRBJ2-5,TRBV19,TGTGCCAGTAGTATAGTAGCGGGGGGCGAAGAGACCCAGTACTTC,CASSIVAGGEETQYF
NA,NA,TRBJ2-1,TRBV7-2,TGTGCCAGCAGCCCTCAAGGGGCGTCTCTTGAGCAGTTCTTC,CASSPQGASLEQFF
NA,TRBD1,TRBJ1-6,TRBV14,TGTGCCAGCAGCCAGTCGGGACAGGGATATAATTCACCCCTCCACTTT,CASSQSGQGYNSPLHF
NA,NA,TRBJ2-3,TRBV5-4,TGTGCCAGCAGCTTATGGACTGGATCAGATACGCAGTATTTT,CASSLWTGSDTQYF
NA,NA,TRBJ2-5,TRBV12-5,TGTGCTAGTCGATCTTTGGCTGTTGGGACCCAGTACTTC,CASRSLAVGTQYF
few,NA,TRBJ1-5,TRBV2,TGTGCCAGCAGTGGGGGAGGTTCCTATCAGCCCCAGCATTTT,CASSGGGSYQPQHF
NA,NA,TRBJ1-5,TRBV7-9,TGTGCCAGCAGCTCCTGGACACTTTATAGCAATCAGCCCCAGCATTTT,CASSSWTLYSNQPQHF
NA,TRBD1,TRBJ1-2,TRBV7-2,TGTGCCAGCAGGAGAGGACAGGGGCTCCTCTATGGCTACACCTTC,CASRRGQGLLYGYTF
NA,NA,TRBJ1-5,TRBV2,TGTGCCAGCAGTGAGCCCTATAGCAATCAGCCCCAGCATTTT,CASSEPYSNQPQHF
NA,TRBD1,TRBJ2-7,TRBV11-2,TGTGCCAGCAGGACAGGGGGCCGGGGGGCCATCTACGAGCAGTACTTC,CASRTGGRGAIYEQYF
many,NA,TRBJ1-3,TRBV27,TGTGCCAGCAGGGTACAGGGAACTGGAAACACCATATATTTT,CASRVQGTGNTIYF
NA,NA,TRBJ2-7,TRBV18,TGTGCCAGCTCTTCCGAGGAGGGTTACGAGCAGTACTTC,CASSSEEGYEQYF
NA,TRBD1,TRBJ1-5,TRBV2,TGTGCCAGCAGTGTAGGGACAGGGGGCGCGAGGCAGCCCCAGCATTTT,CASSVGTGGARQPQHF
NA,TRBD1,TRBJ1-4,TRBV7-9,TGTGCCAGCAGCCCCCGGGACAGAGGGTTAAATGAAAAACTGTTTTTT,CASSPRDRGLNEKLFF
NA,NA,TRBJ1-5,TRBV6-1,TGTGCCAGCAGTGAAGGGGGCCGACCCCAGCATTTT,CASSEGGRPQHF